These 26 T cell receptor beta chains were all obtained from the same sample, sequenced in a study of cytomegalovirus exposure and HLA in healthy donors (dated by TCRdb to 2016 to 2017). The library was built by means of the immunoSEQ multiplex PCR assay. The multiplex PCR relied on a mix of 60 forward primers for TCR Vbeta segments and 13 reverse primers for TCR Jbeta segments. The clones in this table, taken by TCRdb from immuneACCESS, are in-frame only. Not every clone is retained; where verified, under half of the shortfall comes from an unresolved V gene, and the cause of the rest is unknown. This sample has almost 65,000 clones in its table, and under 85% of those were observed once. The ten largest account for about 4.8% of the sample. The sequenced sample consisted of PBMCs. The receptors come from a male donor in good health and CMV-seropositive.

Only a few counts were recorded for this clone. This CDR3 is CSVERTDYTGELFF. CDR3 sequence (DNA): TGCAGCGTTGAACGGACAGACTACACCGGGGAGCTGTTTTTT. The chain uses TRBV29-1 and TRBJ2-2; D may be TRBD1 (6 bases). With 2 bases removed from V and 3 bases from J, the gap between germline ends came to 10 bases. Germline CDR1 and CDR2: SQVTM and ANQGSEA. This CDR3 comprises 14 residues.

The J gene is TRBJ1-6, the V gene TRBV19; unclear D gene. Trimming took 9 bases from V and 0 from J, leaving 9 bases between them. The CDR3 length is 14 residues. CDR1 and CDR2 (germline): LNHDA, SQIVND (reference sequence). Written as DNA, the CDR3 is TGTGCCAGCCGCCTGAGCTCCTATAATTCACCCCTCCACTTT. Encoded protein: CASRLSSYNSPLHF.

The chain couples TRBV7-8 to TRBJ2-3; D possibly corresponds to TRBD2 (6 bases). Germline CDR1 is SGHVS and CDR2 is FQNEAQ. Trimming removed 2 bases at V and 4 bases at J, with 16 bases between. There are 16 residues in the CDR3. DNA for the CDR3: TGTGCCAGCAGCTTAACGCTCGGGGGTGGTTCAGATACGCAGTATTTT. As protein: CASSLTLGGGSDTQYF. Looking up the rest from reference TRBV7-8 and TRBJ2-3 gives the full variable domain: GAGVSQSPRYKVAKRGQDVALRCDPISGHVSLFWYQQALGQGPEFLTYFQNEAQLDKSGLPSDRFFAERPEGSVSTLKIQRTQQEDSAVYLCASSLTLGGGSDTQYFGPGTRLTVL.

In this sample, this clone turned up a few times. V gene TRBV27 combines with J gene TRBJ1-2; D remains unclear. The CDR3 runs 15 residues. The ends were cut back, 2 bases at V and 1 base at J, with 11 bases in the middle. Germline V gives CDR1 MNHEY, CDR2 SMNVEV (reference sequence). The DNA of the CDR3 is TGTGCCAGCAGTTTAGGGCCAGTCTATAACTATGGCTACACCTTC. Its translation is CASSLGPVYNYGYTF.

This clone showed up just a few times. This chain links TRBV27 with TRBJ2-7; D is undetermined. CDR1 and CDR2 from the germline V gene are MNHEY and SMNVEV (reference sequence). CDR3 length: 13 residues. The V and J ends lost 4 bases and 5 bases respectively, with 12 bases between them. In nucleotides, the CDR3 is TGTGCCAGCAGTTGGAGTCCGGTTGACGAGCAGTACTTC. Its translation is CASSWSPVDEQYF.

This clone was seen a single time. Here the CDR3 DNA reads TGTGCCAGCAGCCAGGGACAGGGGGCGAGCATTCAGTACTTC. This sequence encodes CASSQGQGASIQYF. The chain links TRBV4-2 to TRBJ2-4, with TRBD1 matching over 12 bases. Trimming removed 3 bases from V and 9 bases from J; junction bases left unmatched: 3. Looked up from germline, CDR1 is LGHNA and CDR2 is YNFKEQ. This CDR3 has 14 amino acids.

CDR3 region: CASSLTGPNQPQHF. The CDR3 DNA reads as TGTGCCAGCAGTCTAACAGGGCCCAATCAGCCCCAGCATTTT. V and J are TRBV2 and TRBJ1-5, with D possibly being TRBD1 (6 bases). V lost 5 bases, J lost 3 bases, and 11 bases lay in between. The CDR3 contains 14 residues. CDR1 and CDR2 from the germline V gene are SNHLY and FYNNEI.

V gene TRBV4-1 combines with J gene TRBJ2-3, with 10 bases identical to TRBD2. V lost 4 bases, J lost 3 bases, and 13 bases stayed unmatched. Germline CDR1 and CDR2: MGHRA and YSYEKL. The CDR3 sequence is 18 residues long. CDR3 nucleotide sequence: TGCGCCAGCAGCCCGGGGGTGTTAGCGGGGGGCATGACAGATACGCAGTATTTT. It specifies CASSPGVLAGGMTDTQYF.

The chain combines TRBV2 with TRBJ1-6; TRBD1 matches at 9 bases. Germline trimming cut 3 bases from V and 10 bases from J; bases unmatched to any gene: 7. CDR1 is SNHLY and CDR2 is FYNNEI in the germline V gene. The CDR3 loop spans 15 amino acids. The CDR3 DNA sequence: TGTGCCAGCAGTGACGCCGGGACAGGGCGATCACCCCTCCACTTT. Its protein is CASSDAGTGRSPLHF.

This sequence joins TRBV9 and TRBJ1-1; D might be TRBD1 (6 bases). CDR3 length: 14 amino acids. Trimming removed 0 bases at V and 4 bases at J, with 10 bases between. Germline V CDR1 and CDR2: SGDLS, YYNGEE. CDR3 coding DNA: TGTGCCAGCAGCGTAGCGGGGGGCGGCACTGAAGCTTTCTTT. It translates to CASSVAGGGTEAFF.

The V and J genes are TRBV27 and TRBJ2-5; maybe TRBD1 (5 bases). Trimming cost V 6 bases and J 5 bases, with 16 bases left between them. Germline-derived CDR1 and CDR2 are MNHEY and SMNVEV (reference sequence). The CDR3 extends over 14 amino acids. CDR3 nucleotides: TGTGCCAGCAGACCCCTACACAACAGGGAGACCCAGTACTTC. It codes for CASRPLHNRETQYF.

This clone was counted once. A read error may account for a junction end that differs from germline. The gene calls are TRBV7-7 and TRBJ2-3; tentative D call: TRBD2 (6 bases). CDR1 and CDR2 from the germline V gene are SSHAT and FNYEAQ (reference sequence). The CDR3 totals 14 residues. The CDR3 region has the DNA TGTGCTAGCAGCTTAGGGACTGCACGGGATACGCAGTATTTT. The encoded protein is CASSLGTARDTQYF.

V is TRBV4-3 and J is TRBJ1-6; 10 bases line up with TRBD1. Germline trimming cut 3 bases from V and 11 bases from J; bases unmatched to any gene: 4. There are 14 residues in the CDR3. Germline V gives CDR1 LGHNA, CDR2 YSLEER. The CDR3 loop is CASSQSGTGAPLHF. Here the CDR3 DNA reads TGCGCCAGCAGCCAGTCCGGGACAGGGGCACCCCTCCACTTT.

The chain links TRBV11-1 to TRBJ2-7, with 10 bases lining up with TRBD2. Germline assignment: CDR1 SGHAT and CDR2 FQDESV (reference sequence). Trimming cost V 6 bases and J 2 bases; bases outside gene matches: 7. The CDR3 has 15 residues. The CDR3 loop is CASSRGLAETYEQYF. The CDR3 DNA reads as TGTGCCAGCAGTCGAGGACTAGCGGAGACCTACGAGCAGTACTTC. The full variable domain, its missing parts supplied by reference TRBV11-1 and TRBJ2-7, is EAEVAQSPRYKITEKSQAVAFWCDPISGHATLYWYRQILGQGPELLVQFQDESVVDDSQLPKDRFSAERLKGVDSTLKIQPAELGDSAMYLCASSRGLAETYEQYFGPGTRLTVT.

This clone was detected only once. V is TRBV6-5 and J is TRBJ1-1; 10 positions agree with TRBD1. The CDR3 extends over 15 amino acids. Germline-derived CDR1 and CDR2 are MNHEY and SVGAGI. Unmatched junction bases numbered 9, after V lost 4 bases and J lost 7 bases. CDR3: CASSSGTGVPIEAFF. As DNA, the CDR3 is TGTGCCAGCAGTTCCGGGACAGGGGTCCCGATTGAAGCTTTCTTT.

The chain uses TRBV2 and TRBJ1-5; 7 bases fit TRBD1. CDR1 and CDR2 (germline): SNHLY, FYNNEI. The CDR3 loop spans 13 amino acids. Trimming at V came to 7 bases and at J to 1 base, leaving 1 base not matched to a gene. CDR3 sequence: CASKDRSNQPQHF. CDR3 bases: TGTGCCAGCAAGGACAGGAGCAATCAGCCCCAGCATTTT.

The V call is TRBV27, the J call TRBJ2-1; 10 nucleotides match TRBD2. V was pared by 5 bases and J by 4 bases, with 2 bases of the junction left unmatched. Germline V gives CDR1 MNHEY, CDR2 SMNVEV (reference sequence). This CDR3 has 14 residues. CDR3 in DNA: TGTGCCAGCAGTATAGCGGGGGGTTACAATGAGCAGTTCTTC. Translating it yields CASSIAGGYNEQFF.

The chain's CDR3 is CASSRLAGVSTGELFF. Written as DNA, the CDR3 is TGTGCCAGCAGTAGATTAGCGGGGGTCTCCACCGGGGAGCTGTTTTTT. This sequence joins TRBV28 and TRBJ2-2; 9 bases align to TRBD2. V lost 5 bases and J lost 4; bases outside the gene matches: 8. The length of the CDR3 is 16 residues. CDR1 and CDR2 (germline): MDHEN, SYDVKM.

The chain employs TRBV4-1 and TRBJ2-7, with TRBD1 matching 9 bases. The CDR3 runs 17 residues. In germline, CDR1 is MGHRA, CDR2 YSYEKL. The V gene end was trimmed by 4 bases and the J gene end by 2 bases; junction bases not matched to a gene: 12. The CDR3 coding sequence is TGCGCCAGCAGCCGCGGGGACAGGGTATCATTCCCCTACGAGCAGTACTTC. Translating gives CASSRGDRVSFPYEQYF.

The rearrangement joins TRBV29-1 to TRBJ2-1, with D possibly being TRBD1 (5 bases). The CDR3 consists of 14 residues. The germline V gene has CDR1 SQVTM and CDR2 ANQGSEA. Trimming pared 3 bases from V and 0 bases from J, leaving 9 bases between. The DNA of the CDR3 is TGCAGCGTTGACTCGACAGACTCCTACAATGAGCAGTTCTTC. Amino acid sequence: CSVDSTDSYNEQFF.

V is TRBV7-9 and J is TRBJ1-1; D is possibly TRBD1 (6 bases). The CDR3 covers 16 residues. The V end lost 1 base, the J end lost 1 base, and 13 bases lay between the germline ends. Germline CDR1 and CDR2: SEHNR and FQNEAQ (reference sequence). The CDR3 bases are TGTGCCAGCAGCTTAGAGGGTAACAGGGCGAACACTGAAGCTTTCTTT. Its protein product is CASSLEGNRANTEAFF.

V usage is TRBV5-1 and J usage is TRBJ2-2; perhaps TRBD1 as D (5 bases). From germline, CDR1 is SGHRS and CDR2 YFSETQ. Between the trimmed V and J ends, which lost 5 bases and 7 bases, there was a span of 15 bases. The CDR3 spans 14 residues. CDR3 nucleotides: TGCGCCAGCAGTATAGGGGATTATGACGGGGAGCTGTTTTTT. Translation gives CASSIGDYDGELFF.

J is TRBJ2-7 and V is TRBV4-1, with D tentatively TRBD2 (5 bases). This CDR3 is 14 amino acids long. The V end was cut by 4 bases, the J end by 7 bases, with 17 bases between. The V gene's germline CDR1 is MGHRA and CDR2 YSYEKL. CDR3: CASSLGVGLKEQYF. Written as DNA, the CDR3 is TGCGCCAGCAGCCTCGGGGTCGGGTTGAAAGAGCAGTACTTC.

The CDR3 protein is CASRLGGSGGPVAKNIQYF. The CDR3 region has the DNA TGTGCAAGTCGCTTAGGCGGTAGCGGGGGACCAGTAGCCAAAAACATTCAGTACTTC. The chain joins TRBV12-2 to TRBJ2-4; TRBD2, the table's D call, lacks a check against the DNA. TRBV12-2 is tagged as a pseudogene. The CDR3 extends over 19 amino acids.

The V call is TRBV11-2, the J call TRBJ2-4, with 7 bases matching TRBD1. Losses at the gene ends were 5 bases for V and 0 bases for J; bases not matched to a gene: 4. This CDR3 spans 15 amino acids. The germline CDR1 and CDR2 sequences are SGHAT and FQNNGV. CDR3 sequence reads: CASSPRTGAKNIQYF. CDR3 nucleotides: TGTGCCAGCAGCCCCCGGACAGGAGCCAAAAACATTCAGTACTTC.

The V call is TRBV5-1, the J call TRBJ2-2; D unresolved. The CDR3 spans 12 residues. CDR1 and CDR2 from the germline V gene are SGHRS and YFSETQ. V dropped 6 bases and J dropped 7 bases, with 10 bases sitting between them. CDR3 in amino acids: CASTAVNGELFF. CDR3 in DNA: TGCGCCAGCACTGCGGTCAACGGGGAGCTGTTTTTT.